This TCR beta chain was recorded in a study of PD-L1 blockade in urothelial cancer (dated by TCRdb to about 2017). Background for the entire study: Every patient began therapy in about 2014 and was given atezolizumab 1,200 mg intravenously every 3 weeks. About 90% of the roughly 30 patients were identified as males with urothelial cancer of bladder origin, and a prior smoking history was reported by 18 of 29 patients. Patients had an ECOG performance status of 0 or 1 and had received between 0 and 3 prior chemotherapy regimens. Blood samples were analyzed at two time points: 3 weeks after treatment start (second dose) and 6 weeks after treatment start. A median of about 140,000 T cells and approximately 83,000 unique TCRs was obtained from blood samples, and a median clonality of approximately 0.08 was observed. An exploratory multi-omic analysis was conducted of the somatic, immune and clinical correlates of response to PD-L1 blockade with atezolizumab in urothelial cancer. Pretreatment tumor samples and matched peripheral blood, collected serially before and after atezolizumab treatment, underwent TCR sequencing. Durable clinical benefit was defined as a progression-free survival longer than 6 months, and TCR features were additionally tested against progression-free survival and overall survival. Whole exome sequencing and RNA sequencing of pretreatment tumors were performed alongside TCR sequencing in the same patients. Durable clinical benefit was achieved by nine patients and was not achieved by 20 patients. Pretreatment blood TCR-seq was available for 30 or so patients, at least one posttreatment blood collection was obtained for approximately 25 patients, and tumor TCR-seq was available for approximately 25 patients.

Results the study describes overall, beyond this receptor: Small sample size (n of about 30) and many exploratory analyses mean the results are intended to be hypothesis-generating. A pretreatment peripheral blood TCR clonality below the median was linked to improved progression-free and overall survival. Greater expansion of tumor-associated TCR clones in peripheral blood 3 weeks after the start of treatment was observed in patients with durable benefit (n of about 20, p = 0.022).

The time point label of this sample denotes: peripheral blood 6 weeks after treatment start. A cohort of around 29 patients with locally advanced or metastatic urothelial carcinoma, treated at Memorial Sloan Kettering on a trial protocol, was included. Peripheral blood mononuclear cells were collected pretreatment and during treatment, with between 1 and 8 total time points per patient. The Qiagen DNeasy Blood extraction kit was used to purify genomic DNA from total PBMCs and tumor samples. PBMCs were collected pretreatment and during treatment, and were isolated and stored as previously described. To estimate absolute template abundance from read counts, synthetic TCR analog templates were spiked into each PCR. The immunoSEQ assay was used to amplify TCRbeta CDR3 regions from genomic DNA with bias-controlled V and J gene primers. Rearranged TCRbeta segments were sequenced at approximately 20X coverage. The original methods were these. Sequencing errors were corrected by clustering, and CDR3s were annotated against IMGT so that V, D and J genes could be assigned. Out-of-frame and stop-codon sequences were excluded, and only productive TCRbeta rearrangements were used in downstream analyses. To compute clonality, Shannon entropy was normalized by the log of the number of unique productive sequences and then subtracted from one. Fisher's exact test with Benjamini-Hochberg correction, using a cutoff of adjusted p below 0.01, was how clones that differed between time points or between blood and tumor were identified. In TCRdb, the immuneACCESS table is reduced to in-frame sequences with V and J assigned. These tables do not hold every clone; where another copy was compared, an unresolved V gene accounts for under half, and the others remain unexplained. V, J and clone size reflect that table, while D and trimming were determined from the DNA. The sample includes just under 45,000 clones, with 83% observed a single time. Around 15% of the sample belongs to the ten largest clones.

To note about this clone: Its specific antigen is unknown. Per-base quality was not reported, and no clone a single base away is much larger than it.

The CDR3 holds 15 amino acids from the cysteine to the phenylalanine. Only the CDR3 DNA stays, 45 bases, in frame from base 1. According to the germline V gene, CDR1 reads KGHSH and CDR2 reads LQKENI. V lost 6 bases and J lost 0 bases; the stretch between them is 15 bases long. The sequenced sample was PBMCs, obtained around atezolizumab (anti-PD-L1) treatment. This receptor was identified in a man aged 55 to 70 with urothelial cancer. The sequence is built from TRBV18 and TRBJ2-7; a tentative D call is TRBD2 (7 bases match). The CDR3 loop reads CASSPGRGSSYEQYF. The sequenced DNA is TGTGCCAGCTCCCCGGGGAGGGGGAGCTCCTACGAGCAGTACTTC.